What follows are 15 T cell receptor beta chains derived from one specimen sequenced in a study of beta chain features in type 1 diabetes. The study reverse transcribed the entire isolated RNA, so it sequenced expressed TCRB transcripts. The repertoire was sequenced with immunoSEQ multiplex PCR; TCRdb's copy has only in-frame clones and lacks some. This table has 150,000 to 200,000 clones, approximately 9.1% appearing once. Study-wide findings and caveats: When Type 1 diabetes patients were examined, their TCRB CDR3s proved moderately but significantly shorter in all four CD4+ subsets.

These receptors have no identified antigens. The sequenced material came from central memory CD4+ T cells from blood. These receptors originate from a woman between 25 and 40 years old with type 1 diabetes.

The sample holds a few counts of this clone. This chain connects TRBV19 to TRBJ2-2; 9 positions match TRBD2. Per the germline V gene, CDR1 is LNHDA and CDR2 is SQIVND (reference sequence). CDR3 length: 15 residues. V lost 4 bases, J lost 7 bases, and 7 bases stayed unmatched. CDR3 nucleotide sequence: TGTGCCAGTAGTACCTCGACTAGCGGAGACGGGGAGCTGTTTTTT. This codes for CASSTSTSGDGELFF.

This clone came up a few times. J is TRBJ2-7 and V is TRBV11-2; D is unclear. The length of the CDR3 is 13 residues. CDR1 and CDR2 from the germline V gene are SGHAT and FQNNGV. The V end lost 0 bases, the J end lost 6 bases, and 9 bases lay between the germline ends. The CDR3 sequence: CASSLDLNGEQYF. The DNA for the CDR3 is TGTGCCAGCAGCTTAGATCTAAATGGCGAGCAGTACTTC.

This clone was picked up a small number of times. V usage is TRBV28 and J usage is TRBJ1-2; 9 positions match TRBD1. Germline assignment: CDR1 MDHEN and CDR2 SYDVKM. CDR3 length equals 13 residues. Losses at the gene ends were 7 bases for V and 6 bases for J; bases not matched to a gene: 6. The CDR3 DNA reads TGTGCCAGCACGGGGGACAGGGCCCATGGCTACACCTTC. Residues: CASTGDRAHGYTF.

This clone was counted only a few times. The junction differs from germline at one of its ends, possibly a read error. V and J are TRBV7-7 and TRBJ2-2, with no clear D. The length of the CDR3 is 14 residues. Germline CDR1 SSHAT, CDR2 FNYEAQ (reference sequence). This chain's CDR3 is CASSIERNTGELFF. The CDR3 DNA reads TGTGCTAGCAGCATCGAGCGGAACACCGGGGAGCTGTTTTTT.

This clone occurred a few times. The J gene is TRBJ1-1, the V gene TRBV4-1; D unclear. Per germline, CDR1 MGHRA and CDR2 YSYEKL. V was pared by 1 base and J by 1 base, with 10 bases between. The CDR3 is 15 residues long. The DNA of the CDR3 is TGCGCCAGCAGCCAAGCCCCGTTCCGGAACACTGAAGCTTTCTTT. Amino acids: CASSQAPFRNTEAFF.

In its sample, this clone was seen a few times. This rearrangement joins TRBV7-3 to TRBJ2-1, with 8 nucleotides matching TRBD2. Per germline, CDR1 SGHTA and CDR2 FQGTGA. The CDR3 runs to 15 residues. Losses at the gene ends were 2 bases for V and 7 bases for J; bases not matched to a gene: 7. This chain's CDR3 is CASSLRAGVSNEQFF. Written as DNA, the CDR3 is TGTGCCAGCAGCTTACGAGCGGGAGTCTCGAATGAGCAGTTCTTC.

This clone was counted between two and nine times. This chain connects TRBV5-4 to TRBJ2-1; 7 bases map to TRBD1. Germline V gene data show CDR1 as SGHNT and CDR2 as YYREEE (reference sequence). The length of the CDR3 is 15 residues. V lost 1 base to trimming and J lost 8 bases; unmatched junction nucleotides: 9. The CDR3 here is CASSLNRGRSDEQFF. In DNA form, the CDR3 reads TGTGCCAGCAGCTTGAATAGGGGGCGCAGCGATGAGCAGTTCTTC.

This clone occurred a few times. V gene TRBV4-2 combines with J gene TRBJ2-1; 7 positions match TRBD2. Trimming removed 1 base from V and 2 bases from J; junction bases left unmatched: 2. The germline CDR1 and CDR2 sequences are LGHNA and YNFKEQ. The CDR3 spans 15 residues. Here the CDR3 reads CASSQGGSAYNEQFF. Here the CDR3 DNA reads TGTGCCAGCAGCCAAGGCGGGAGCGCCTACAATGAGCAGTTCTTC.

V gene TRBV2 combines with J gene TRBJ2-4; a possible D gene is TRBD2 (6 bases). The CDR3 covers 15 residues. CDR1 is SNHLY and CDR2 is FYNNEI in the germline V gene. V was shortened by 6 bases and J by 7 bases, with 19 bases between the two germline ends. CDR3 DNA sequence: TGTGCCAGCAGAGACCCCGGAGGGGATCGGAACATTCAGTACTTC. Translating gives CASRDPGGDRNIQYF.

The rearrangement uses TRBV25-1 and TRBJ2-3; 9 positions match TRBD1. The V and J ends lost 6 bases and 5 bases, in that order; junction bases with no gene match: 6. This CDR3 has 14 residues. Germline CDR1 and CDR2: MGHDK and SYGVNS. Written as DNA, the CDR3 is TGTGCCAGCAGAAGGACAGGGGAAGGAGATACGCAGTATTTT. This sequence encodes CASRRTGEGDTQYF.

This clone showed up just a few times. J is TRBJ2-2 and V is TRBV29-1, with 9 bases lining up with TRBD2. The CDR3 contains 15 residues. In germline, CDR1 is SQVTM, CDR2 ANQGSEA. The ends lost 3 bases at V and 5 bases at J; junction bases unmatched: 7. Here the CDR3 DNA reads TGCAGCGTTGATGTGGGACTAGCCACAACCGGGGAGCTGTTTTTT. It encodes CSVDVGLATTGELFF.

This chain connects TRBV7-9 to TRBJ2-2; 12 bases are a match to TRBD1. CDR3 length: 15 residues. V lost 5 bases and J lost 6; bases outside the gene matches: 4. Germline lookup yields CDR1 SEHNR and CDR2 FQNEAQ (reference sequence). The DNA for the CDR3 is TGTGCCAGCAGCCGAGGGACAGGGGGCCCCGGGGAGCTGTTTTTT. It yields the protein CASSRGTGGPGELFF.

The chain combines TRBV7-3 with TRBJ2-4; D remains unclear. V was shortened by 6 bases and J by 8 bases, with 17 bases between the two germline ends. CDR1 is SGHTA, CDR2 FQGTGA, per germline. The length of the CDR3 is 14 residues. CDR3 nucleotides: TGTGCCAGCAGTCCCGACGCCCCCGCGGACATTCAGTACTTC. Its protein product is CASSPDAPADIQYF.

The chain recombines TRBV4-1 with TRBJ2-1; possibly TRBD2 for D (6 bases). Germline V gene sequence: CDR1 MGHRA, CDR2 YSYEKL. Trimming pared 3 bases from V and 14 bases from J, leaving 17 bases between. The CDR3 is made up of 13 amino acids. As DNA, the CDR3 is TGCGCCAGCAGCCAGGGCTCAGAGCGGGCTAAGTTCTTC. Protein: CASSQGSERAKFF.

This clone has just a few counts. This chain uses TRBV14 with TRBJ1-1; 9 bases map to TRBD1. The length of the CDR3 is 15 residues. Germline values: CDR1 SGHDN, CDR2 FVKESK. V lost 3 bases and J lost 2; bases outside the gene matches: 4. DNA for the CDR3: TGTGCCAGCAGCCATGTGGACAGGGGTAACACTGAAGCTTTCTTT. It yields the protein CASSHVDRGNTEAFF.